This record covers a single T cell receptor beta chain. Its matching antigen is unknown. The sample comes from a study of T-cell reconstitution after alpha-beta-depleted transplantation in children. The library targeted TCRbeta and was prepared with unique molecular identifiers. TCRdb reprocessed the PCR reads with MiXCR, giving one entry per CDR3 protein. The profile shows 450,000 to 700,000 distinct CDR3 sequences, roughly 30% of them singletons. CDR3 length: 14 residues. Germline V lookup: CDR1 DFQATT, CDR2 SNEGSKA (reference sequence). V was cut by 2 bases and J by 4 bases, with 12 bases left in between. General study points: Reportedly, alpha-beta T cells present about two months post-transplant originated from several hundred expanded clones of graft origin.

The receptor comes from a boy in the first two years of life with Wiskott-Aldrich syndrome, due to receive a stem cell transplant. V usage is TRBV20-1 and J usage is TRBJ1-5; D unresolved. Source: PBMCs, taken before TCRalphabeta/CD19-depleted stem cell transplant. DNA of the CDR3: TGCAGTGCTAGATCGGGCCAGCCTAATCAGCCCCAGCATTTT. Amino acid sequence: CSARSGQPNQPQHF.